This T cell receptor (beta chain) stems from a study of shared clonotypes between healthy human individuals. On the study more broadly: Each donor had three CD4 naive, three CD4 memory, two CD8 naive and one CD8 memory plate. Study-wide findings and caveats: In having few donors, the study represented limited genetic and exposure-history diversity.

Regarding this clone: Its specificity is not known.

Produced via immunoSEQ multiplex PCR; TCRdb's table is partial and in-frame only. The sample lists about 700,000 clones; roughly nine tenths were seen once. CD45RO-negative, CCR7-selected cells formed the naive CD8 fraction, which excluded terminally differentiated effector memory CD45RA+ cells. Deletions cut 5 bases from V and 6 bases from J, with 9 bases between. The CDR3 loop spans 12 amino acids. Germline V gene lookup returns CDR1 SGHRS and CDR2 YFSETQ. The receptor's source is a man aged 25 to 45 in good health. This sequence joins TRBV5-1 and TRBJ2-1, with D possibly TRBD2 on 5 matching bases. What was sequenced was naive CD8+ T cells sorted from blood. CDR3 DNA sequence: TGCGCCAGCAGTAACGAGGGCAATGAGCAGTTCTTC. It codes for CASSNEGNEQFF.